The 10 T cell receptor beta chains reported below all come from one sample, sequenced in a study of blood T cell repertoires in COVID-19. This table comes from immunoSEQ multiplex PCR, and its TCRdb copy is limited to in-frame clones, with some not included. The profile shows 250,000 to 300,000 clones, roughly 89% of them singletons. Input material: peripheral blood. These TCRs come from a man aged 40-55 years with acute or convalescent COVID-19.

This clone was seen once. The chain recombines TRBV28 with TRBJ2-7; 9 nucleotides align to TRBD1. Losses at the gene ends were 7 bases for V and 3 bases for J; bases not matched to a gene: 13. The CDR3 runs 16 residues. CDR1 and CDR2 from the germline V gene are MDHEN and SYDVKM. The chain's CDR3 is CASTPYPGTGIYEQYF. In DNA form, the CDR3 reads TGTGCCAGCACTCCCTATCCCGGGACAGGGATCTACGAGCAGTACTTC.

The gene calls are TRBV5-1 and TRBJ2-7; D not certain. The ends were cut back, 0 bases at V and 12 bases at J, with 10 bases in the middle. Germline lookup yields CDR1 SGHRS and CDR2 YFSETQ. The length of the CDR3 is 11 residues. CDR3 nucleotide sequence: TGCGCCAGCAGCTTGGACATAACCTGGTACTTC. Its translation is CASSLDITWYF.

The chain carries TRBV6-5 and TRBJ1-4, with D possibly TRBD1 on 6 matching bases. The V end lost 0 bases, the J end lost 8 bases, and 10 bases lay between the germline ends. CDR1 and CDR2 from the germline V gene are MNHEY and SVGAGI. This CDR3 contains 14 residues. The CDR3 loop reads CASSYSRTAEKLFF. CDR3 sequence (DNA): TGTGCCAGCAGTTACTCGAGGACAGCGGAAAAACTGTTTTTT.

This chain uses TRBV2 with TRBJ1-4, with 12 bases that match TRBD1. The CDR3 has 14 residues. Unmatched junction bases numbered 11, after V lost 8 bases and J lost 13 bases. Germline V gives CDR1 SNHLY, CDR2 FYNNEI. The DNA of the CDR3 is TGTGCCAGCTCCTTTTTGGGACAGGGGGCCGGACTGTTTTTT. Translating it yields CASSFLGQGAGLFF.

V usage is TRBV5-1 and J usage is TRBJ2-7, with TRBD1 matching 7 bases. Germline V gene sequence: CDR1 SGHRS, CDR2 YFSETQ. This CDR3 region has 14 residues. V lost 1 base to trimming and J lost 3 bases; unmatched junction nucleotides: 4. Here the CDR3 reads CASSLSRGIYEQYF. The CDR3 DNA sequence: TGCGCCAGCAGCTTGTCCAGGGGGATCTACGAGCAGTACTTC.

This rearrangement joins TRBV10-1 to TRBJ2-3; 12 bases are a match to TRBD1. This CDR3 contains 13 residues. The V gene end was trimmed by 7 bases and the J gene end by 8 bases; junction bases not matched to a gene: 4. Germline CDR1 reads WNHNN; CDR2 reads SYGVQD (reference sequence). In DNA, the CDR3 is TGCGCCAGCACGGGACAGGGGGCAGGTACGCAGTATTTT. Amino acid sequence: CASTGQGAGTQYF.

V is TRBV7-8 and J is TRBJ1-1; TRBD1 agrees at 7 bases. Trimming took 5 bases from V and 5 from J; bases not matched to a gene: 14. Germline assignment: CDR1 SGHVS and CDR2 FQNEAQ. The CDR3 has 16 amino acids. CDR3 sequence (DNA): TGTGCCAGCAGCCCCGAGGAAGGCAGGGGGTATACTGAAGCTTTCTTT. Its translation is CASSPEEGRGYTEAFF. Looking up the rest from reference TRBV7-8 and TRBJ1-1 gives the full variable domain: GAGVSQSPRYKVAKRGQDVALRCDPISGHVSLFWYQQALGQGPEFLTYFQNEAQLDKSGLPSDRFFAERPEGSVSTLKIQRTQQEDSAVYLCASSPEEGRGYTEAFFGQGTRLTVV.

This sequence joins TRBV15 and TRBJ1-6; D perhaps matches TRBD1 (6 bases). The CDR3 is 15 amino acids. Trimming pared 5 bases from V and 0 bases from J, leaving 8 bases between. In germline, CDR1 is LNHNV, CDR2 YYDKDF (reference sequence). This CDR3 is CATSGGPSYNSPLHF. The CDR3 DNA follows: TGTGCCACCAGCGGGGGCCCCTCCTATAATTCACCCCTCCACTTT.

This clone was observed a few times. Other DNA sequences in the same sample also yield this CDR3. The chain is built from TRBV4-1 and TRBJ1-6; D uncertain. CDR1 MGHRA and CDR2 YSYEKL come from the germline V gene. Trimming stripped 0 bases from V and 6 bases from J, with 9 bases between. The CDR3 is made up of 15 amino acids. CDR3 amino acids: CASSQDPIPNSPLHF. CDR3 coding DNA: TGCGCCAGCAGCCAAGATCCAATTCCTAATTCACCCCTCCACTTT.

V usage is TRBV6-5 and J usage is TRBJ1-2, with D maybe TRBD1 (5 bases). The CDR3 totals 14 residues. Germline loops: CDR1 MNHEY, CDR2 SVGAGI. The V and J ends lost 5 bases and 0 bases respectively, with 10 bases between them. The CDR3 sequence is CASSTTASNYGYTF. The CDR3 region has the DNA TGTGCCAGCAGTACGACAGCCTCTAACTATGGCTACACCTTC.